Listed below are T cell receptor beta chains from one sample, sequenced in a study of shared clonotypes between healthy human individuals. Data came from immunoSEQ multiplex PCR; TCRdb stores just in-frame clones and leaves some out. The table has 2 million to 2.5 million clones, approximately 94% seen once; the top ten hold under 2%. Sequences were obtained from naive CD8+ T cells from PBMCs. The origin of the receptors is a man aged 18 to 35 in good health. Some clones in this sample may be carry-over from other donors' samples. CDR3s include the opening cysteine and the closing phenylalanine or tryptophan. A D gene is named only where the DNA matches it firmly.

TRBV4-1	-	TRBJ2-7	CASSQRQAEVPYEQYF	TGCGCCAGCAGCCAAAGACAGGCCGAAGTCCCCTACGAGCAGTACTTC
TRBV9	-	TRBJ2-2	CASSARAGTTTGELFF	TGTGCCAGCAGCGCCCGAGCGGGCACGACCACCGGGGAGCTGTTTTTT
TRBV28	-	TRBJ1-1	CASPPPSANTEAFF	TGTGCCAGTCCCCCCCCCTCGGCTAACACTGAAGCTTTCTTT
TRBV2	-	TRBJ2-4	CASSGAALAKNIQYF	TGTGCCAGCAGTGGAGCGGCACTAGCCAAAAACATTCAGTACTTC
TRBV27	-	TRBJ2-1	CASSFSAVSSYNEQFF	TGTGCCAGCAGTTTCTCAGCGGTAAGCTCCTACAATGAGCAGTTCTTC
TRBV4-1	-	TRBJ2-2	CASSPLAKRLNTGELFF	TGCGCCAGCAGCCCCTTGGCGAAGCGGCTGAACACCGGGGAGCTGTTTTTT
TRBV5-4	TRBD2	TRBJ2-7	CASSLAGGPYEQYF	TGTGCCAGCAGCTTAGCGGGAGGGCCCTACGAGCAGTACTTC
TRBV4-1	-	TRBJ2-1	CASSQRAGLGGEQFF	TGCGCCAGCAGCCAACGAGCAGGGTTAGGGGGTGAGCAGTTCTTC
TRBV25-1	-	TRBJ2-7	CASSVGGTVHEQYF	TGTGCCAGCAGTGTTGGGGGGACAGTCCACGAGCAGTACTTC
TRBV11-2	TRBD1	TRBJ1-4	CASSTRGQGPNEKLFF	TGTGCCAGCAGCACTCGAGGACAGGGTCCTAATGAAAAACTGTTTTTT